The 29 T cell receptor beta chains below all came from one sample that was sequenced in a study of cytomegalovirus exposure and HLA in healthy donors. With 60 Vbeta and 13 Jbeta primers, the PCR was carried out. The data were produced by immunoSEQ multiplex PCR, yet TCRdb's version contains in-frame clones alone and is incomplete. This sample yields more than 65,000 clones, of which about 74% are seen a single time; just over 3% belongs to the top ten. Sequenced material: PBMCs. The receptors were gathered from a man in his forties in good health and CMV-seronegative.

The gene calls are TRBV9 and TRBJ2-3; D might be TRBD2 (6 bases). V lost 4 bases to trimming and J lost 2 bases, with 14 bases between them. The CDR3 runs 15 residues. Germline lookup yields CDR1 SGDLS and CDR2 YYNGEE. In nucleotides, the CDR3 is TGTGCCAGCAGCACGGGACTTTCCCTCACAGATACGCAGTATTTT. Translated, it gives CASSTGLSLTDTQYF.

CDR3 protein: CASSSPGQIYGYTF. The CDR3 region has the DNA TGCGCCAGCAGCTCACCGGGACAGATCTATGGCTACACCTTC. The chain has TRBV5-1 and TRBJ1-2, with 7 positions matching TRBD1. Losses at the gene ends were 3 bases for V and 4 bases for J; bases not matched to a gene: 6. Germline CDR1 and CDR2: SGHRS and YFSETQ. CDR3 length: 14 residues.

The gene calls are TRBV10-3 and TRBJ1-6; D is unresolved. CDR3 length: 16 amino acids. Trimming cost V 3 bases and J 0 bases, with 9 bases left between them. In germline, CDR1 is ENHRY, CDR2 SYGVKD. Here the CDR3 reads CAISDYSFSYNSPLHF. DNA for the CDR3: TGTGCCATCAGTGACTACAGCTTCTCCTATAATTCACCCCTCCACTTT.

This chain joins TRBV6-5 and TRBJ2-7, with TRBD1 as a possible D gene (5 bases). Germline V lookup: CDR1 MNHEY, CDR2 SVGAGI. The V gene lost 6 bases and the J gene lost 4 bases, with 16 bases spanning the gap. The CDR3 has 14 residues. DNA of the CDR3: TGTGCCAGCAGCCCTGCCCCTACAGGTTACGAGCAGTACTTC. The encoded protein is CASSPAPTGYEQYF.

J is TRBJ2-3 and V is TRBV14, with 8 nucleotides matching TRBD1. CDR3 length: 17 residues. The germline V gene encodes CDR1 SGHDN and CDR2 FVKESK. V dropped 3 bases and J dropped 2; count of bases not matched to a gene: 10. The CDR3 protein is CASSQVARGLVTDTQYF. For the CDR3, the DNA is TGTGCCAGCAGCCAGGTCGCCAGGGGGCTTGTCACAGATACGCAGTATTTT.

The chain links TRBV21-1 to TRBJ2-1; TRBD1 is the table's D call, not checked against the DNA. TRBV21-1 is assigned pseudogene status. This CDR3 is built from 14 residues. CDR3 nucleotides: TGTGCCAGTCCCGGGACAGGCTCCTACAATGAGCAGTTCTTC. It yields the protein CASPGTGSYNEQFF.

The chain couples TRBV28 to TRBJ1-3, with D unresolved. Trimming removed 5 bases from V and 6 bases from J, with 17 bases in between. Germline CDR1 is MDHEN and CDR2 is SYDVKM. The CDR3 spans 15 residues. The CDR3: CASSPLGSAANTIYF. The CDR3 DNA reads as TGTGCCAGCAGTCCCCTTGGCAGCGCAGCAAACACCATATATTTT.

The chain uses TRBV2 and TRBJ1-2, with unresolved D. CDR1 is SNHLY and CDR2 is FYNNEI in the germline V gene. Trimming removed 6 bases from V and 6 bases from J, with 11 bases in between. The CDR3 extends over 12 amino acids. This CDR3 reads CASSLTGDGYTF. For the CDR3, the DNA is TGTGCCAGCAGCTTGACCGGAGATGGCTACACCTTC.

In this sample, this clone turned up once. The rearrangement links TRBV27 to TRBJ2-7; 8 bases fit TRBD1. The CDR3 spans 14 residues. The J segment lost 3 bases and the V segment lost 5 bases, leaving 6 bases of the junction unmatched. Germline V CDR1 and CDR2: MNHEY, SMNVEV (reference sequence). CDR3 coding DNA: TGTGCCAGCAGTATCCGGGACAGGCTCTACGAGCAGTACTTC. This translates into CASSIRDRLYEQYF.

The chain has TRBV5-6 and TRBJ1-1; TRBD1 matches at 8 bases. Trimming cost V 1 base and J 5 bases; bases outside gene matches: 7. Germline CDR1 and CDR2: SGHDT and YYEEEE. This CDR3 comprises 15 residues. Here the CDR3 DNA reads TGTGCCAGCAGCTTGCTGGGGCAGGGGGCGACTGAAGCTTTCTTT. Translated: CASSLLGQGATEAFF.

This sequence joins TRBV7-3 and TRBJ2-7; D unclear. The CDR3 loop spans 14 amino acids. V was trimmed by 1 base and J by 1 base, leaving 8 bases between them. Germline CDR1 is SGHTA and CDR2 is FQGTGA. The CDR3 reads CASSLMARSYEQYF. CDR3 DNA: TGTGCCAGCAGCTTAATGGCAAGATCCTACGAGCAGTACTTC.

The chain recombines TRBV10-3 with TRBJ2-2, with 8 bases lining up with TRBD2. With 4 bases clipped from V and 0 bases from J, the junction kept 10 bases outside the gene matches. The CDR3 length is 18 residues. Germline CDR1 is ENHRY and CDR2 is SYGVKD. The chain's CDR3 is CAISAVGAGVTNTGELFF. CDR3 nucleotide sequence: TGTGCCATCAGTGCCGTAGGAGCGGGGGTCACGAACACCGGGGAGCTGTTTTTT.

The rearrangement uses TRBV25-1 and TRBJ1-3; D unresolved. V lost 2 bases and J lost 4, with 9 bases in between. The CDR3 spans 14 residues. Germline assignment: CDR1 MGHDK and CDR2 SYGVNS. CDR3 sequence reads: CASSEAVVGNTIYF. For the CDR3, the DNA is TGTGCCAGCAGTGAAGCAGTTGTAGGAAACACCATATATTTT.

The CDR3 sequence is CASSQSESDSRYGYTF. The CDR3 coding sequence is TGCGCCAGCAGCCAATCCGAAAGCGACAGCCGCTATGGCTACACCTTC. V and J are TRBV4-3 and TRBJ1-2; D is perhaps TRBD1 (5 bases). This CDR3 region has 16 residues. V lost 2 bases to trimming and J lost 4 bases, with 17 bases between them. The V gene's germline CDR1 is LGHNA and CDR2 YSLEER.

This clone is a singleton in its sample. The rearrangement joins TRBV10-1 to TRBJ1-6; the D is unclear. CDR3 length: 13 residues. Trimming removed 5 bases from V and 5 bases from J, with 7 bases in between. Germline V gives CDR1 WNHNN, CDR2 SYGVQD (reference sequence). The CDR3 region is CASSLSDNSPLHF. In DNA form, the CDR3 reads TGCGCCAGCAGTTTGTCCGATAATTCACCCCTCCACTTT.

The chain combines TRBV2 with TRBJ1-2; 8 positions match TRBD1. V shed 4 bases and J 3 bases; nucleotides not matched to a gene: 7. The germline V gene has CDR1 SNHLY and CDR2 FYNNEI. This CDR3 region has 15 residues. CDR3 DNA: TGTGCCAGCAGTGCCCTTGAGGGACAGGACTATGGCTACACCTTC. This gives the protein CASSALEGQDYGYTF.

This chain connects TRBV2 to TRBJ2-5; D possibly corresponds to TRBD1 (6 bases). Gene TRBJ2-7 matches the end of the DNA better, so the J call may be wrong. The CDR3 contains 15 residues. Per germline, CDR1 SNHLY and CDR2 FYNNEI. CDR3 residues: CASSEMDHSGDEQYF. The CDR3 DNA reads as TGTGCCAGCAGTGAAATGGACCACTCAGGGGACGAGCAGTACTTC.

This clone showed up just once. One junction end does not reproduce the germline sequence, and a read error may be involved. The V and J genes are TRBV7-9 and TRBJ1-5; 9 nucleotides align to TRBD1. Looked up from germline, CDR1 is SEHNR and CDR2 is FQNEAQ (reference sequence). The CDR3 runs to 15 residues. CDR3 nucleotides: TGTTCCAGCAGCTTAGGTGGGACAGGGAGTCAGCCCCAGCATTTT. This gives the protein CSSSLGGTGSQPQHF.

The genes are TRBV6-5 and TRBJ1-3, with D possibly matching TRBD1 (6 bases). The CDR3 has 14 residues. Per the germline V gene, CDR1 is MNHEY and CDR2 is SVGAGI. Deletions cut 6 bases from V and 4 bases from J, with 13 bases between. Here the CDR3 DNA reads TGTGCCAGCAGACCTGGGACAACCGGAAACACCATATATTTT. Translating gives CASRPGTTGNTIYF.

In DNA, the CDR3 is TGTGCCAGCAGGCAGGGGAACTATGGCTACACCTTC. It specifies CASRQGNYGYTF. The chain couples TRBV7-8 to TRBJ1-2, with D tentatively TRBD1 (6 bases). The germline V gene has CDR1 SGHVS and CDR2 FQNEAQ. The germline V and J ends were trimmed by 6 bases and 2 bases, with 7 bases remaining between them. This CDR3 has 12 residues.

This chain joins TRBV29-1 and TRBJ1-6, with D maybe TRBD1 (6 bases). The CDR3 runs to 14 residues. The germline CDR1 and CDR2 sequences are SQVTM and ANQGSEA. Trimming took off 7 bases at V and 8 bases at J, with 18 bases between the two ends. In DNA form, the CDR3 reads TGCAGCGAATCGATACAGGGTAACGATTCACCCCTCCACTTT. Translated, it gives CSESIQGNDSPLHF.

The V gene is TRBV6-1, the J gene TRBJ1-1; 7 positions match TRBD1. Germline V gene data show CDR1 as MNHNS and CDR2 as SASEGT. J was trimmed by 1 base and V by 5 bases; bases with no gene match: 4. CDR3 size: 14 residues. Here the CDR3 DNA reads TGTGCCAGCAGTCCAGGACAGGAGAACACTGAAGCTTTCTTT. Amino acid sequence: CASSPGQENTEAFF.

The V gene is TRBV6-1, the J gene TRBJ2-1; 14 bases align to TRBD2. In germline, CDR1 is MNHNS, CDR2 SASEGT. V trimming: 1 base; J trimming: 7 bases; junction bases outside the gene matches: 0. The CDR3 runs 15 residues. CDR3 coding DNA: TGTGCCAGCAGTGAAGGGACTAGCGGGGGGAATGAGCAGTTCTTC. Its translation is CASSEGTSGGNEQFF.

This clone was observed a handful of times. CDR3 amino acids: CASSSSDRGSADTQYF. CDR3 nucleotides: TGTGCCAGCAGTTCCTCGGACAGGGGGAGTGCAGATACGCAGTATTTT. The rearrangement uses TRBV2 and TRBJ2-3, with 10 bases matching TRBD1. The trim removed 5 bases at V and 4 bases at J, leaving 9 bases unmatched. The CDR3 is 16 amino acids. The germline V gene has CDR1 SNHLY and CDR2 FYNNEI.

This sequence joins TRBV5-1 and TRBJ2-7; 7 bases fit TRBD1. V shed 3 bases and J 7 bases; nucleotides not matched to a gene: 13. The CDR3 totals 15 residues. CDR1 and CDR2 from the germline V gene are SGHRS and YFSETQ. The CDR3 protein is CASSSPETGSWEQYF. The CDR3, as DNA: TGCGCCAGCAGCTCACCCGAGACAGGGAGTTGGGAGCAGTACTTC.

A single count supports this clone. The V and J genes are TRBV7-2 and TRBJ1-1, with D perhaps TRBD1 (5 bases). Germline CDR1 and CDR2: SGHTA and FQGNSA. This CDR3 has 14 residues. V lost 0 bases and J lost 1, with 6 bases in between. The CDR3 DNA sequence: TGTGCCAGCAGCTTAGCAACAGGGAACACTGAAGCTTTCTTT. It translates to CASSLATGNTEAFF. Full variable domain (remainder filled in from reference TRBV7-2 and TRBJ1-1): GAGVSQSPSNKVTEKGKDVELRCDPISGHTALYWYRQSLGQGLEFLIYFQGNSAPDKSGLPSDRFSAERTGGSVSTLTIQRTQQEDSAVYLCASSLATGNTEAFFGQGTRLTVV.

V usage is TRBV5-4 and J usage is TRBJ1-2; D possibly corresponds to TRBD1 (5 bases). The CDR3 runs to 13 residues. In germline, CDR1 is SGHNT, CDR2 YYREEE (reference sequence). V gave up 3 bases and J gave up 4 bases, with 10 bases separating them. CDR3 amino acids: CASSSGGSYGYTF. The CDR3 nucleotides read TGTGCCAGCAGCTCGGGGGGGAGCTATGGCTACACCTTC.

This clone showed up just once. The CDR3 loop is CASSLVGLAGPPSETQYF. Here the CDR3 DNA reads TGTGCCAGCAGCTTAGTGGGCCTAGCGGGCCCCCCAAGCGAGACCCAGTACTTC. The chain is built from TRBV7-2 and TRBJ2-5; TRBD2 matches at 8 bases. Germline V gene sequence: CDR1 SGHTA, CDR2 FQGNSA. Trimming took 1 base from V and 5 from J; bases not matched to a gene: 15. This CDR3 spans 18 amino acids.

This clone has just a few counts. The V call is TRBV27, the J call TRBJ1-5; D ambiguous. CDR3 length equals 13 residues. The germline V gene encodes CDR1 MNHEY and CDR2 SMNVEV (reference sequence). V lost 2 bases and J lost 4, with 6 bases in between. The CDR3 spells CASSLLGNQPQHF. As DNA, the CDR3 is TGTGCCAGCAGTTTACTAGGAAATCAGCCCCAGCATTTT.